This T cell receptor beta chain was captured by sequencing in a study of blood T cell repertoires in COVID-19. About the study: The United States, Italy and Spain provided the acute and convalescent COVID-19 samples. Sample material is recorded as cDNA or gDNA derived from T cells, B-cell-depleted T cells, or PBMCs.

The germline V gene has CDR1 KGHDR and CDR2 SFDVKD. The CDR3 runs to 12 residues. This clone was picked up a small number of times. At one of its ends the junction is not consistent with the germline gene, which may arise from a read error. In the original workflow: Estimation of nucleated cell counts was performed using reference gene primer amplification. Sequenced by immunoSEQ multiplex PCR; TCRdb stores in-frame clones only, minus some. The V and J calls and clone size are taken from that table; D and trimming were inferred from the DNA. This table holds under 300,000 clones, about 81% found once.

Source material: peripheral blood. The receptor was derived from a woman aged 55 to 70 with active or convalescent COVID-19. The V gene is TRBV24-1, the J gene TRBJ1-5; D unresolved. The CDR3 nucleotides are TGTGCCACAAGTGACGGCAATCAGCCCCAGCATTTT. This sequence encodes CATSDGNQPQHF.